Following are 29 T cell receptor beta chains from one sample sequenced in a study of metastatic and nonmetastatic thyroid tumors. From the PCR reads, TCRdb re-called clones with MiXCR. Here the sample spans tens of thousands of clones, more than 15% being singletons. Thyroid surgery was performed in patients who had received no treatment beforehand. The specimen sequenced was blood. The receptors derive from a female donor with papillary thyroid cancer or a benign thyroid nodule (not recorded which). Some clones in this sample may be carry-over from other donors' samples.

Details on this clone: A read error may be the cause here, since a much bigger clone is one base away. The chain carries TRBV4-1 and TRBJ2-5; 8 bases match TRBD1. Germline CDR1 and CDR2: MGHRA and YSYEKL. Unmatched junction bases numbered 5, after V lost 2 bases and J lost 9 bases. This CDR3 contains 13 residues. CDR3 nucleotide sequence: TGCGCCAGCAGCCAACACCAGACAGGGGCCCAGTACTTC. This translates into CASSQHQTGAQYF.

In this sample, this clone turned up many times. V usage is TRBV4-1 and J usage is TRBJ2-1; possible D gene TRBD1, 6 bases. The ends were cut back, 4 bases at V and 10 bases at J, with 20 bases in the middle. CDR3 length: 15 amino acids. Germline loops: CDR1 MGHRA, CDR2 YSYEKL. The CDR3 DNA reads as TGCGCCAGCAGCCTTACCGGGACAACCTACGTAGAGCAGTTCTTC. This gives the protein CASSLTGTTYVEQFF.

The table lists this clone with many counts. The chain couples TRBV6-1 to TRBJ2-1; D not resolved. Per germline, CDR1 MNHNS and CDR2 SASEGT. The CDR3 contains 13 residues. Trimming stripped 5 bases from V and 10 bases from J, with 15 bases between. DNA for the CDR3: TGTGCCAGCAGTACCCGTCGGACCCTCGAGCAGTTCTTC. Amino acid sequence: CASSTRRTLEQFF.

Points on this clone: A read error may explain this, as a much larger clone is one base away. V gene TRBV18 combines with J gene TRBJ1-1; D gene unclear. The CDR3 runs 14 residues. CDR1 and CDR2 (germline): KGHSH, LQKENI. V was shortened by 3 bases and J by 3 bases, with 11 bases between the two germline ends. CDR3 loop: CASSPRPYYTEAFF. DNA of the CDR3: TGTGCCAGCTCACCTCGGCCGTATTACACTGAAGCTTTCTTT.

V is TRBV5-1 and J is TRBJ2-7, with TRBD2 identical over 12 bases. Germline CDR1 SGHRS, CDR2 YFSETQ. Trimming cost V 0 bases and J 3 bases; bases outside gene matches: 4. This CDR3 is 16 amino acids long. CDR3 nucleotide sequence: TGCGCCAGCAGCTTGGGTTGGGGACTAGCGGGCTACGAGCAGTACTTC. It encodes CASSLGWGLAGYEQYF.

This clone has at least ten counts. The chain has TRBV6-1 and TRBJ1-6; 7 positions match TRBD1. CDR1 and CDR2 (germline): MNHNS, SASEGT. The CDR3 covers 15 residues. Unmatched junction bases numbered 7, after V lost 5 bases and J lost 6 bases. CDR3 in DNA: TGTGCCAGCAGTAACCGGGACAGCTCTAATTCACCCCTCCACTTT. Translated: CASSNRDSSNSPLHF.

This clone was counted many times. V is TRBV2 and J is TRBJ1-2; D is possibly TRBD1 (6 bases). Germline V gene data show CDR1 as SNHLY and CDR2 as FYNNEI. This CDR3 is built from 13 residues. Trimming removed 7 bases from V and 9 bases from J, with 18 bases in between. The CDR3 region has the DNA TGTGCCAGCAATTTGTCCAGGGGATCGAGCTACACCTTC. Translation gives CASNLSRGSSYTF. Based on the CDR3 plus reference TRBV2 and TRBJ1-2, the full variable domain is EPEVTQTPSHQVTQMGQEVILRCVPISNHLYFYWYRQILGQKVEFLVSFYNNEISEKSEIFDDQFSVERPDGSNFTLKIRSTKLEDSAMYFCASNLSRGSSYTFGSGTRLTVV.

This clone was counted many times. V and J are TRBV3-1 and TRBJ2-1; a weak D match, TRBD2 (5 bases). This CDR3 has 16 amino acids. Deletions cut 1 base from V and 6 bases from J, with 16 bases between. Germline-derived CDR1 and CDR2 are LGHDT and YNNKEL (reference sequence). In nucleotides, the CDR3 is TGTGCCAGCAGCCAAGGTGTCGGGGATGGGTCCAATGAGCAGTTCTTC. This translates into CASSQGVGDGSNEQFF.

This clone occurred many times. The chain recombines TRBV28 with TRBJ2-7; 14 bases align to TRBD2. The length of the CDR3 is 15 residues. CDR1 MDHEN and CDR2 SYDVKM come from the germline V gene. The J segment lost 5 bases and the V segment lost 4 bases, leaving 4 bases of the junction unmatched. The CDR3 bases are TGTGCCAGCAGTTCGACTAGCGGGAGGGTCCACGAGCAGTACTTC. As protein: CASSSTSGRVHEQYF. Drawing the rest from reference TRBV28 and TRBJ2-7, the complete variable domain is DVKVTQSSRYLVKRTGEKVFLECVQDMDHENMFWYRQDPGLGLRLIYFSYDVKMKEKGDIPEGYSVSREKKERFSLILESASTNQTSMYLCASSSTSGRVHEQYFGPGTRLTVT.

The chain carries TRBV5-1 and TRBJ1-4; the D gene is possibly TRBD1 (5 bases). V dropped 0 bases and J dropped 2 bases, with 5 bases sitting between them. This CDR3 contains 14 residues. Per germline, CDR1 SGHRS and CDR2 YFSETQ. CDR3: CASSLGGTNEKLFF. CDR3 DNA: TGCGCCAGCAGCTTGGGGGGGACTAATGAAAAACTGTTTTTT.

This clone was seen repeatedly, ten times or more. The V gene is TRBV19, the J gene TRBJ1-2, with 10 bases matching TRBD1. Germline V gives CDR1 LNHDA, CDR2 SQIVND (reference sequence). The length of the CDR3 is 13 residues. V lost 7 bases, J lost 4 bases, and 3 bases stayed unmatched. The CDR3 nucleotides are TGTGCCAGTATAGGACAGGGGGTCTATGGCTACACCTTC. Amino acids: CASIGQGVYGYTF.

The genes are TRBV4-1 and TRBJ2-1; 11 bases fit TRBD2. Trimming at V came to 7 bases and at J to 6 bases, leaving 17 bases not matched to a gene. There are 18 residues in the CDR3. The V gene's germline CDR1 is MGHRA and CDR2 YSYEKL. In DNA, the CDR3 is TGCGCCAGCACTAAAGGCCTAGCGGGGGGTGTGAGATTCAATGAGCAGTTCTTC. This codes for CASTKGLAGGVRFNEQFF.

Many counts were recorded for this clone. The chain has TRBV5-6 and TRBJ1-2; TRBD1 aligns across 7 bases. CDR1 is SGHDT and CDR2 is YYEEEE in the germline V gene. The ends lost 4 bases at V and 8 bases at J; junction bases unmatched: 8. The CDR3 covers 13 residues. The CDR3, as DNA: TGTGCCAGCAGCCCAGACAGGGATAGAGGCTACACCTTC. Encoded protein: CASSPDRDRGYTF.

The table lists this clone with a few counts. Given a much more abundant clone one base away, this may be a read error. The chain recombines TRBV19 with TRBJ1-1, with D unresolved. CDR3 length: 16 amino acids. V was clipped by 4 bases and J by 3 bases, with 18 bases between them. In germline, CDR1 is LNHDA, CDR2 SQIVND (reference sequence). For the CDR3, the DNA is TGTGCCAGTAGTACAGATAGTGCGGGATCGGACACTGAAGCTTTCTTT. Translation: CASSTDSAGSDTEAFF.

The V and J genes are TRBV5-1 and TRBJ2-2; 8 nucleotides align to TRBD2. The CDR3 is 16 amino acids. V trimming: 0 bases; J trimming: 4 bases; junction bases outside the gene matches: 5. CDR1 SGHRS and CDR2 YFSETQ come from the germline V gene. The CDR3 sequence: CASSLAAGGITGELFF. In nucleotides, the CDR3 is TGCGCCAGCAGCTTGGCCGCGGGAGGCATCACCGGGGAGCTGTTTTTT.

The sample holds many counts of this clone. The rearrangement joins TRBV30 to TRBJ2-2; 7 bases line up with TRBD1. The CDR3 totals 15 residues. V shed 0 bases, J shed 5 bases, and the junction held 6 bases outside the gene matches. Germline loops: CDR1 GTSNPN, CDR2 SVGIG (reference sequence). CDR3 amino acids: CAWSVAGGETGELFF. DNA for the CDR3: TGTGCCTGGAGTGTGGCAGGGGGAGAAACCGGGGAGCTGTTTTTT.

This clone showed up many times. CDR3 DNA sequence: TGTGCCAGCAGGGGACTCCTCTACACCGGGGAGCTGTTTTTT. Amino acids: CASRGLLYTGELFF. The chain uses TRBV2 and TRBJ2-2; possible D gene TRBD2, 6 bases. Germline assignment: CDR1 SNHLY and CDR2 FYNNEI. V was trimmed by 6 bases and J by 3 bases, leaving 11 bases between them. This CDR3 contains 14 residues.

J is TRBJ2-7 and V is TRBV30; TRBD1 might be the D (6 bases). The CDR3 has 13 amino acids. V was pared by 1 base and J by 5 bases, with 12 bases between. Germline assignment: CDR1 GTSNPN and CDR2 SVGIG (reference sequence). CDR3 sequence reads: CAWSGSHRDEQYF. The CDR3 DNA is TGTGCCTGGAGTGGATCCCACAGGGACGAGCAGTACTTC.

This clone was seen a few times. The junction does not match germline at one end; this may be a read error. The CDR3 protein is CANSLLAGMAGKLFF. The DNA of the CDR3 is TGTGCCAACAGTTTATTGGCCGGGATGGCCGGGAAGCTGTTTTTT. The chain employs TRBV28 and TRBJ2-2; tentatively, D is TRBD2 (5 bases). Germline CDR1 is MDHEN and CDR2 is SYDVKM. The CDR3 length is 15 residues.

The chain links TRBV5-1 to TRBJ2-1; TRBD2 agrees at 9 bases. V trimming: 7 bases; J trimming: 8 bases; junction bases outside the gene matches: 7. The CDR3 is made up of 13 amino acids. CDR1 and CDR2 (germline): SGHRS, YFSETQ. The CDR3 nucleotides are TGCGCCAGCTCGGCTAGCGGGATCGATGAGCAGTTCTTC. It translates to CASSASGIDEQFF.

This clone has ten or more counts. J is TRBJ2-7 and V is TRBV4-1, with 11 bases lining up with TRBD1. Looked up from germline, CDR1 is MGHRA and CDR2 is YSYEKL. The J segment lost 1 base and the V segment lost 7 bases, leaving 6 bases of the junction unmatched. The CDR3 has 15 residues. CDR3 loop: CASTAGQGASYEQYF. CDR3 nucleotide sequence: TGCGCCAGCACCGCTGGACAGGGGGCGTCCTACGAGCAGTACTTC.

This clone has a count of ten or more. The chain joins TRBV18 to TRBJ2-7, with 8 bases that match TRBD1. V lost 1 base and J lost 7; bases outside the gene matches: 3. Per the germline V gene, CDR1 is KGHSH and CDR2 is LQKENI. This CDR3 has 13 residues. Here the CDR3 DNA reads TGTGCCAGCTCACCACTGACAGGGGATGAGCAGTACTTC. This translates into CASSPLTGDEQYF.

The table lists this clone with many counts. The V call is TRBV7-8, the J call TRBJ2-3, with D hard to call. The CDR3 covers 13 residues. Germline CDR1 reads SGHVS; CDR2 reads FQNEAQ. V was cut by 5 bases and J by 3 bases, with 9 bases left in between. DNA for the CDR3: TGTGCCAGCAGCCCGGGCGGAACAGATACGCAGTATTTT. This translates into CASSPGGTDTQYF.

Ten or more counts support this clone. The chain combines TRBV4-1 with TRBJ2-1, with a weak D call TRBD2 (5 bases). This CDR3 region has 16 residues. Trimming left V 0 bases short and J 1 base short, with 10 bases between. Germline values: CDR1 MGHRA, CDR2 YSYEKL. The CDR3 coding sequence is TGCGCCAGCAGCCAAGAGAGGGCCTATTCCTACAATGAGCAGTTCTTC. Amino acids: CASSQERAYSYNEQFF.

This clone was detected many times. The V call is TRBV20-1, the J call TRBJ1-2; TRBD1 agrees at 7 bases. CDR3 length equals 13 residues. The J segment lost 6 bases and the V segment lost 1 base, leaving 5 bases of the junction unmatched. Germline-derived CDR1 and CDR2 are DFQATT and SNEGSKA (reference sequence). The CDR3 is CSARVGRGDGYTF. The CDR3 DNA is TGCAGTGCTAGAGTCGGCAGGGGGGATGGCTACACCTTC.

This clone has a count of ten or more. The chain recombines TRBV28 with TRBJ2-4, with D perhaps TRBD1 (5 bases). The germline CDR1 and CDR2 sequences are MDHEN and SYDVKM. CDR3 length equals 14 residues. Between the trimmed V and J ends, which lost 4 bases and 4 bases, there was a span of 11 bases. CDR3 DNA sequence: TGTGCCAGCAGTTCCCGTAGGGGAAAAAACATTCAGTACTTC. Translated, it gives CASSSRRGKNIQYF.

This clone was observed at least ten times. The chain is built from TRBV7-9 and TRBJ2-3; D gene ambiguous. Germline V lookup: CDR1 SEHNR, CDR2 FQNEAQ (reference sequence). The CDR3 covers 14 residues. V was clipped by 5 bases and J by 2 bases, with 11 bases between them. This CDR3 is CASSPVSYTDTQYF. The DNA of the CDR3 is TGTGCCAGCAGCCCTGTAAGTTACACAGATACGCAGTATTTT.

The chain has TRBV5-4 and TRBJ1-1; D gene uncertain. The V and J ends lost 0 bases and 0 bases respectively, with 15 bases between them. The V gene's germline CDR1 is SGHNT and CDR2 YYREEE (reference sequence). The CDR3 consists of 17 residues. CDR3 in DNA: TGTGCCAGCAGCTTGGCACCGATCGGTACGATGAACACTGAAGCTTTCTTT. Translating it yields CASSLAPIGTMNTEAFF.

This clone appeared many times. The CDR3 loop is CASRGTTGGLWEQFF. CDR3 sequence (DNA): TGTGCCAGCAGAGGAACAACCGGGGGCTTATGGGAGCAGTTCTTC. The rearrangement joins TRBV28 to TRBJ2-1, with D tentatively TRBD1 or TRBD2 (6 bases each). The germline V gene encodes CDR1 MDHEN and CDR2 SYDVKM. The V end lost 6 bases, the J end lost 10 bases, and 22 bases lay between the germline ends. CDR3 length: 15 amino acids. Drawing the rest from reference TRBV28 and TRBJ2-1, the complete variable domain is DVKVTQSSRYLVKRTGEKVFLECVQDMDHENMFWYRQDPGLGLRLIYFSYDVKMKEKGDIPEGYSVSREKKERFSLILESASTNQTSMYLCASRGTTGGLWEQFFGPGTRLTVL.